This is a list of T cell receptor beta chains from one sample in a study of blood T cell repertoires in COVID-19. Measured with immunoSEQ multiplex PCR; TCRdb has only the in-frame clones, and not every one. This table holds 150,000 to 200,000 clones, 80% found once. Source material: PBMCs or T cells enriched from blood (not recorded which). The origin of the receptors is a woman aged 55-70 years who had recovered from COVID-19. Both conserved end residues are part of each CDR3. Fields, in order: J gene, V gene, D gene, clone size, CDR3 length, CDR3 protein, CDR3 DNA. A D gene is named only where the DNA matches it firmly. The size of a clone is reported for some rows only, either as once, few or many, or as a class for expanded clones.

J gene: TRBJ2-1
V gene: TRBV7-9
D gene: NA
clone size: NA
CDR3 length: 15
CDR3 protein: CASSFLRPFYNEQFF
CDR3 DNA: TGTGCCAGCAGCTTTCTCCGTCCCTTCTACAATGAGCAGTTCTTC

J gene: TRBJ1-2
V gene: TRBV6-2/TRBV6-3
D gene: NA
clone size: few
CDR3 length: 13
CDR3 protein: CASSYSGRNGYTF
CDR3 DNA: TGTGCCAGCAGTTACTCGGGGCGGAATGGCTACACCTTC

J gene: TRBJ1-1
V gene: TRBV29-1
D gene: NA
clone size: NA
CDR3 length: 14
CDR3 protein: CSVVGYGGLTEAFF
CDR3 DNA: TGCAGCGTTGTTGGTTACGGGGGGCTGACTGAAGCTTTCTTT

J gene: TRBJ2-3
V gene: TRBV25-1
D gene: TRBD1
clone size: few
CDR3 length: 16
CDR3 protein: CASSAGGQGVSDTQYF
CDR3 DNA: TGTGCCAGCAGTGCAGGGGGTCAGGGCGTATCCGATACGCAGTATTTT

J gene: TRBJ2-2
V gene: TRBV9
D gene: TRBD2
clone size: NA
CDR3 length: 15
CDR3 protein: CASSVVSGGAGELFF
CDR3 DNA: TGTGCCAGCAGCGTAGTCAGCGGGGGGGCCGGGGAGCTGTTTTTT

J gene: TRBJ2-1
V gene: TRBV11-3
D gene: NA
clone size: few
CDR3 length: 12
CDR3 protein: CASNHSWNEQFF
CDR3 DNA: TGTGCCAGCAACCACAGTTGGAATGAGCAGTTCTTC

J gene: TRBJ1-5
V gene: TRBV10-3
D gene: NA
clone size: NA
CDR3 length: 14
CDR3 protein: CAIRGGSSNQPQHF
CDR3 DNA: TGTGCCATCAGGGGAGGGAGTAGCAATCAGCCCCAGCATTTT

J gene: TRBJ2-5
V gene: TRBV29-1
D gene: NA
clone size: NA
CDR3 length: 13
CDR3 protein: CSVAALLGETQYF
CDR3 DNA: TGCAGCGTTGCGGCTCTGCTAGGAGAGACCCAGTACTTC

J gene: TRBJ1-3
V gene: TRBV19
D gene: NA
clone size: NA
CDR3 length: 13
CDR3 protein: CASILSSGNTIYF
CDR3 DNA: TGTGCCAGTATTCTCAGCTCTGGAAACACCATATATTTT

J gene: TRBJ1-1
V gene: TRBV5-1
D gene: NA
clone size: NA
CDR3 length: 14
CDR3 protein: CASSLDGDSSEAFF
CDR3 DNA: TGCGCCAGCAGCTTGGACGGGGATTCATCTGAAGCTTTCTTT

J gene: TRBJ2-5
V gene: TRBV12-3/TRBV12-4
D gene: NA
clone size: NA
CDR3 length: 12
CDR3 protein: CASSFQGETQYF
CDR3 DNA: TGTGCCAGCAGTTTTCAGGGAGAGACCCAGTACTTC

J gene: TRBJ1-2
V gene: TRBV6-5
D gene: NA
clone size: NA
CDR3 length: 15
CDR3 protein: CASSYSIDSPYGYTF
CDR3 DNA: TGTGCCAGCAGTTACTCGATAGACAGCCCCTATGGCTACACCTTC

J gene: TRBJ1-1
V gene: TRBV29-1
D gene: TRBD1
clone size: once
CDR3 length: 13
CDR3 protein: CSVANDRVSEAFF
CDR3 DNA: TGCAGCGTCGCGAATGACAGGGTTTCTGAAGCTTTCTTT

J gene: TRBJ1-6
V gene: TRBV2
D gene: TRBD1
clone size: NA
CDR3 length: 17
CDR3 protein: CASRRKGGAWDNSPLHF
CDR3 DNA: TGTGCCAGCAGACGGAAAGGGGGCGCCTGGGATAATTCACCCCTCCACTTT

J gene: TRBJ1-1
V gene: TRBV5-1
D gene: TRBD1
clone size: NA
CDR3 length: 14
CDR3 protein: CASSLETGGTEAFF
CDR3 DNA: TGCGCCAGCAGCTTGGAGACAGGGGGCACTGAAGCTTTCTTT

J gene: TRBJ1-3
V gene: TRBV28
D gene: NA
clone size: NA
CDR3 length: 16
CDR3 protein: CASSSPGSRSGNTIYF
CDR3 DNA: TGTGCCAGCAGTTCCCCAGGTTCCCGTTCTGGAAACACCATATATTTT

J gene: TRBJ2-3
V gene: TRBV13
D gene: NA
clone size: NA
CDR3 length: 16
CDR3 protein: CASRRMEGPGTDTQYF
CDR3 DNA: TGTGCCAGCAGGCGGATGGAGGGACCCGGGACGGATACGCAGTATTTT

J gene: TRBJ1-5
V gene: TRBV6-5
D gene: NA
clone size: NA
CDR3 length: 14
CDR3 protein: CASQGPRSNQPQHF
CDR3 DNA: TGTGCCAGCCAGGGCCCTAGGAGCAATCAGCCCCAGCATTTT

J gene: TRBJ1-3
V gene: TRBV5-6
D gene: TRBD1
clone size: NA
CDR3 length: 16
CDR3 protein: CASSSGTGGPGNTIYF
CDR3 DNA: TGTGCCAGCAGCTCCGGGACAGGGGGCCCTGGAAACACCATATATTTT

J gene: TRBJ2-5
V gene: TRBV9
D gene: NA
clone size: few
CDR3 length: 15
CDR3 protein: CASSVDRGREETQYF
CDR3 DNA: TGTGCCAGCAGCGTAGACAGGGGACGGGAGGAGACCCAGTACTTC

J gene: TRBJ1-2
V gene: TRBV4-1
D gene: NA
clone size: NA
CDR3 length: 13
CDR3 protein: CASSQRDNYGYTF
CDR3 DNA: TGCGCCAGCAGCCAGAGGGACAATTATGGCTACACCTTC

J gene: TRBJ1-4
V gene: TRBV9
D gene: NA
clone size: NA
CDR3 length: 15
CDR3 protein: CASSGRTATNEKLFF
CDR3 DNA: TGTGCCAGCAGCGGCCGGACAGCAACTAATGAAAAACTGTTTTTT

J gene: TRBJ2-7
V gene: TRBV14
D gene: NA
clone size: NA
CDR3 length: 15
CDR3 protein: CASSQDSVGRSEQYF
CDR3 DNA: TGTGCCAGCAGCCAAGATTCTGTCGGTCGTAGCGAGCAGTACTTC

J gene: TRBJ1-1
V gene: TRBV25-1
D gene: NA
clone size: NA
CDR3 length: 15
CDR3 protein: CASSEYTGWEGEAFF
CDR3 DNA: TGTGCCAGCAGTGAATATACAGGGTGGGAGGGTGAAGCTTTCTTT

J gene: TRBJ1-5
V gene: TRBV5-6
D gene: TRBD1
clone size: NA
CDR3 length: 14
CDR3 protein: CASSYGQGRQPQHF
CDR3 DNA: TGTGCCAGCAGCTACGGACAGGGTCGGCAGCCCCAGCATTTT

J gene: TRBJ1-2
V gene: TRBV6-1
D gene: NA
clone size: NA
CDR3 length: 16
CDR3 protein: CASSDRLGSSNYGYTF
CDR3 DNA: TGTGCCAGCAGTGACCGTCTTGGCAGTTCTAACTATGGCTACACCTTC

J gene: TRBJ1-6
V gene: TRBV6-1
D gene: NA
clone size: NA
CDR3 length: 12
CDR3 protein: CASSEPNSPLHF
CDR3 DNA: TGTGCCAGCAGTGAACCGAATTCACCCCTCCACTTT

J gene: TRBJ2-1
V gene: TRBV21-1
D gene: NA
clone size: NA
CDR3 length: 20
CDR3 protein: CASSDQPGLAENYSYNEQFF
CDR3 DNA: TGTGCCAGCAGCGACCAACCGGGACTAGCGGAAAATTACTCCTACAATGAGCAGTTCTTC

J gene: TRBJ1-1
V gene: TRBV5-1
D gene: TRBD1
clone size: NA
CDR3 length: 15
CDR3 protein: CASSLVGTGVTEAFF
CDR3 DNA: TGCGCCAGCAGCTTGGTTGGGACAGGGGTAACTGAAGCTTTCTTT

J gene: TRBJ2-7
V gene: TRBV5-6
D gene: TRBD2
clone size: once
CDR3 length: 14
CDR3 protein: CASSFGLAGDEQYF
CDR3 DNA: TGTGCCAGCAGCTTCGGACTAGCGGGGGATGAGCAGTACTTC

J gene: TRBJ1-2
V gene: TRBV4-2
D gene: TRBD1
clone size: NA
CDR3 length: 15
CDR3 protein: CASSQTTGAYYGYTF
CDR3 DNA: TGTGCCAGCAGCCAAACCACAGGGGCCTACTATGGCTACACCTTC

J gene: TRBJ2-7
V gene: TRBV30
D gene: NA
clone size: NA
CDR3 length: 15
CDR3 protein: CAWSLTSGTPYEQYF
CDR3 DNA: TGTGCCTGGAGTTTGACCTCCGGGACTCCATACGAGCAGTACTTC

J gene: TRBJ1-2
V gene: TRBV2
D gene: TRBD1
clone size: NA
CDR3 length: 14
CDR3 protein: CASSEAGQGKGYTF
CDR3 DNA: TGTGCCAGCAGTGAAGCGGGACAGGGGAAAGGCTACACCTTC

J gene: TRBJ2-1
V gene: TRBV29-1
D gene: NA
clone size: NA
CDR3 length: 15
CDR3 protein: CSVYGTPRSYNEQFF
CDR3 DNA: TGCAGCGTTTACGGGACTCCCCGTTCCTACAATGAGCAGTTCTTC

J gene: TRBJ2-3
V gene: TRBV19
D gene: TRBD1
clone size: NA
CDR3 length: 18
CDR3 protein: CASSIIFPDRGPTDTQYF
CDR3 DNA: TGTGCCAGTAGTATTATTTTTCCCGACAGGGGGCCCACAGATACGCAGTATTTT

J gene: TRBJ2-5
V gene: TRBV18
D gene: NA
clone size: once
CDR3 length: 15
CDR3 protein: CATTNETGWKETQYF
CDR3 DNA: TGTGCCACTACGAATGAAACAGGGTGGAAGGAGACCCAGTACTTC

J gene: TRBJ1-2
V gene: TRBV5-1
D gene: NA
clone size: NA
CDR3 length: 15
CDR3 protein: CASSLDGGTNYGYTF
CDR3 DNA: TGCGCCAGCAGCTTGGACGGGGGAACGAACTATGGCTACACCTTC

J gene: TRBJ1-3
V gene: TRBV5-4
D gene: NA
clone size: NA
CDR3 length: 16
CDR3 protein: CASSLAPGALGNTIYF
CDR3 DNA: TGTGCCAGCAGCTTGGCCCCCGGAGCCCTCGGAAACACCATATATTTT

J gene: TRBJ2-3
V gene: TRBV5-1
D gene: TRBD2
clone size: NA
CDR3 length: 14
CDR3 protein: CASTRTSGTDTQYF
CDR3 DNA: TGCGCCAGCACCCGGACTAGTGGGACAGATACGCAGTATTTT

J gene: TRBJ1-3
V gene: TRBV5-1
D gene: TRBD1
clone size: NA
CDR3 length: 14
CDR3 protein: CASSLVGGENTIYF
CDR3 DNA: TGCGCCAGCAGCTTGGTAGGGGGCGAAAACACCATATATTTT

J gene: TRBJ1-2
V gene: TRBV29-1
D gene: TRBD1
clone size: NA
CDR3 length: 16
CDR3 protein: CSVVGQGAIMDYGYTF
CDR3 DNA: TGCAGCGTTGTGGGTCAGGGGGCGATTATGGACTATGGCTACACCTTC

J gene: TRBJ1-2
V gene: TRBV5-1
D gene: NA
clone size: NA
CDR3 length: 16
CDR3 protein: CASSGAPGLGNYGYTF
CDR3 DNA: TGCGCCAGCAGCGGCGCGCCGGGATTGGGTAACTATGGCTACACCTTC

J gene: TRBJ2-7
V gene: TRBV4-1
D gene: TRBD1
clone size: once
CDR3 length: 15
CDR3 protein: CASSQEGTGAYEQYF
CDR3 DNA: TGCGCCAGCAGCCAAGAGGGGACAGGGGCTTACGAGCAGTACTTC

J gene: TRBJ2-7
V gene: TRBV11-3
D gene: TRBD1
clone size: NA
CDR3 length: 13
CDR3 protein: CASRGTDSYEQYF
CDR3 DNA: TGTGCCAGCAGGGGGACAGACTCCTACGAGCAGTACTTC

J gene: TRBJ1-1
V gene: TRBV6-6
D gene: NA
clone size: few
CDR3 length: 16
CDR3 protein: CASSYGAGVLNTEAFF
CDR3 DNA: TGTGCCAGCAGTTACGGGGCAGGGGTGCTGAACACTGAAGCTTTCTTT

J gene: TRBJ1-1
V gene: TRBV28
D gene: NA
clone size: NA
CDR3 length: 15
CDR3 protein: CASRYPGPGGTEAFF
CDR3 DNA: TGTGCCAGCAGGTACCCAGGCCCCGGAGGCACTGAAGCTTTCTTT

J gene: TRBJ1-1
V gene: TRBV5-1
D gene: TRBD1
clone size: NA
CDR3 length: 15
CDR3 protein: CASSSSQGAWTEAFF
CDR3 DNA: TGCGCCAGCAGCTCGAGCCAGGGGGCTTGGACTGAAGCTTTCTTT